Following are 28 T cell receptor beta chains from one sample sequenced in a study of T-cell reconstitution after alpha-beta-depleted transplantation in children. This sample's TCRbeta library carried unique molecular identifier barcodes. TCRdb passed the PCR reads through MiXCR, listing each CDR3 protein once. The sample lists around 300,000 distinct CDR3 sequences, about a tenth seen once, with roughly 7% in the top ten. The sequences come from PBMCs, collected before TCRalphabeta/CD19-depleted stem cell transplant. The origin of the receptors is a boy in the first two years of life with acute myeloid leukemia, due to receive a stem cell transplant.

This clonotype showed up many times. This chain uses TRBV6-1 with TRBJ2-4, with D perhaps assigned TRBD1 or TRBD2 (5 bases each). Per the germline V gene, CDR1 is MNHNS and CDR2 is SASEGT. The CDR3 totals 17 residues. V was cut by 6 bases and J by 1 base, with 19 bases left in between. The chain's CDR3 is CASSPRAGLVAKNIQYF. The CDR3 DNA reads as TGTGCCAGCAGCCCCAGGGCGGGTCTTGTTGCCAAAAACATTCAGTACTTC.

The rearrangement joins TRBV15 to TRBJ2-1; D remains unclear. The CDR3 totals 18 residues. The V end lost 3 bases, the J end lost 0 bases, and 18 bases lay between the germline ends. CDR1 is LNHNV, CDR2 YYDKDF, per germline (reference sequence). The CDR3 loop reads CATSREGVIPSSYNEQFF. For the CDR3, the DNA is TGTGCCACCAGCAGGGAAGGAGTCATACCTAGCTCCTACAATGAGCAGTTCTTC.

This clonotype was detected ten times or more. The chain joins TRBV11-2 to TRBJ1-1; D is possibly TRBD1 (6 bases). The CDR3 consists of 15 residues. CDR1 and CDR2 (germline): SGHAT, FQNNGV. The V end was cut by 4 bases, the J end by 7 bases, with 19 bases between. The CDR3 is CASSYNFRGPLEAFF. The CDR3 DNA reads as TGTGCCAGCAGCTATAATTTCAGGGGCCCCCTTGAAGCTTTCTTT.

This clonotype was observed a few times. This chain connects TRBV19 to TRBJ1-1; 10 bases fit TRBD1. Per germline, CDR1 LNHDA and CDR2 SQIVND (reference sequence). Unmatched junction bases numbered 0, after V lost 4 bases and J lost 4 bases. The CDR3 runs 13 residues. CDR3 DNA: TGTGCCAGTAGTAGACAGGGGGCCACTGAAGCTTTCTTT. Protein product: CASSRQGATEAFF.

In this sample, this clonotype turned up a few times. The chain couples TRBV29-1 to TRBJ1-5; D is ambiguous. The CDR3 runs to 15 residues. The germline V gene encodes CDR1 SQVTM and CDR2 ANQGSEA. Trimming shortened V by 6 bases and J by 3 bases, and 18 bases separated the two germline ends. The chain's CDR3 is CSVSIPDGVNQPQHF. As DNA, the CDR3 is TGCAGCGTCTCCATCCCCGACGGGGTCAATCAGCCCCAGCATTTT.

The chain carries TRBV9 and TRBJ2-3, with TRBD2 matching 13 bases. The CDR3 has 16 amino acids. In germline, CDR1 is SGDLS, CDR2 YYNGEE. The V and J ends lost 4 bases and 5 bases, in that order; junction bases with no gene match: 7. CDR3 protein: CASSPSRLAGGDTQYF. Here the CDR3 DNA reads TGTGCCAGCAGCCCATCTCGACTAGCGGGAGGAGATACGCAGTATTTT.

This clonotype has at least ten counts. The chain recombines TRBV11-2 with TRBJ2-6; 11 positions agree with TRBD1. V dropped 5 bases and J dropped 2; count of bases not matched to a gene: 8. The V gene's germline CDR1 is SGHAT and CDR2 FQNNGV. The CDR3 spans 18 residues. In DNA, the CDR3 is TGTGCCAGCAGCACCCGGGACAGGGGGGCCGCTGGGGCCAACGTCCTGACTTTC. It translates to CASSTRDRGAAGANVLTF. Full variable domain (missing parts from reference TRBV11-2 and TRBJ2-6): EAGVAQSPRYKIIEKRQSVAFWCNPISGHATLYWYQQILGQGPKLLIQFQNNGVVDDSQLPKDRFSAERLKGVDSTLKIQPAKLEDSAVYLCASSTRDRGAAGANVLTFGAGSRLTVL.

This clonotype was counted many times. This CDR3 is CASSRLQGGREKLFF. The CDR3, as DNA: TGTGCCAGCAGCAGATTACAGGGAGGGAGAGAAAAACTGTTTTTT. The chain uses TRBV7-8 and TRBJ1-4; D is perhaps TRBD1 (6 bases). The CDR3 runs to 15 residues. Germline CDR1 SGHVS, CDR2 FQNEAQ. Trimming removed 5 bases from V and 8 bases from J, with 18 bases in between.

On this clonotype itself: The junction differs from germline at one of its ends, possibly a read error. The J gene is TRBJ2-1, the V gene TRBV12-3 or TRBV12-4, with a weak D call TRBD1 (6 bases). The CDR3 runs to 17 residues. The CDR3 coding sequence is TGTGCCAGCAGTTTCCCCCACACAGGGCGCTCCTACGATGAGCAGTTCTTC. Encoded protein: CASSFPHTGRSYDEQFF.

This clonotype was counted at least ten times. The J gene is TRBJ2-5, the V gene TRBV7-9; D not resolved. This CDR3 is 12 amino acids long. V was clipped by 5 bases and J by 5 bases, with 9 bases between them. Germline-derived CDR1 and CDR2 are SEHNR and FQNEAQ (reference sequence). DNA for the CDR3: TGTGCCAGCAGCCCGGAAGGGGAGACCCAGTACTTC. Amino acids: CASSPEGETQYF.

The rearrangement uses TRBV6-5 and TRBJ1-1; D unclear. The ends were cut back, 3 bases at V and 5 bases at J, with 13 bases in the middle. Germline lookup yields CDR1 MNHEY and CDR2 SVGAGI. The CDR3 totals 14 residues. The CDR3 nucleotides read TGTGCCAGCAGTTATTGGGGTAGTAAGACTGAAGCTTTCTTT. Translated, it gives CASSYWGSKTEAFF.

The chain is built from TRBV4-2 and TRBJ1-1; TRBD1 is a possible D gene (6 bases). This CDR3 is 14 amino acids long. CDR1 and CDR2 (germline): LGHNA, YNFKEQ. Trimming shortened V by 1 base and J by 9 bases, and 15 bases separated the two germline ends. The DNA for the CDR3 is TGTGCCAGCAGCCAAGTCTCTTCATGGGACAAAGCTTTCTTT. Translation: CASSQVSSWDKAFF.

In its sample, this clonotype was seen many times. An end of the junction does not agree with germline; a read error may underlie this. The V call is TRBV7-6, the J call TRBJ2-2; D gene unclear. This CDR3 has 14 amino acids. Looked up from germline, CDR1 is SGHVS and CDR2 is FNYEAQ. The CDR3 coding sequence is TGTGCCAGCAGCTTAGATTGGAACTCCGGGGAGCTGTTTTTT. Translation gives CASSLDWNSGELFF.

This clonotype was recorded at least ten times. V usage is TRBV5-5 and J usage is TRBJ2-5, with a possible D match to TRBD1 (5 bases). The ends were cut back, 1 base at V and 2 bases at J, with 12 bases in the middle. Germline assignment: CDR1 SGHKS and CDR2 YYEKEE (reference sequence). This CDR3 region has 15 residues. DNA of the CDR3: TGTGCCAGCAGCTTGACAGGTCGTTCTCAAGAGACCCAGTACTTC. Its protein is CASSLTGRSQETQYF.

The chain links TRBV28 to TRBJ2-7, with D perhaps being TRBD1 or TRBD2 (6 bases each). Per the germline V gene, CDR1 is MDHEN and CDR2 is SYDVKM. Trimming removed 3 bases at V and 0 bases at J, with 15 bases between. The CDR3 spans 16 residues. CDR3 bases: TGTGCCAGCAGTTTGGGGGGCAGGGTTAGCTCCTACGAGCAGTACTTC. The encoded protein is CASSLGGRVSSYEQYF. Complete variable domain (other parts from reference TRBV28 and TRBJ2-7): DVKVTQSSRYLVKRTGEKVFLECVQDMDHENMFWYRQDPGLGLRLIYFSYDVKMKEKGDIPEGYSVSREKKERFSLILESASTNQTSMYLCASSLGGRVSSYEQYFGPGTRLTVT.

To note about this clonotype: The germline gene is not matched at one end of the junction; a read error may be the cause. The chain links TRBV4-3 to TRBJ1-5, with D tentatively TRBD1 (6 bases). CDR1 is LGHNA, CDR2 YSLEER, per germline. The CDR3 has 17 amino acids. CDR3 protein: CASGQDLGGRSNQPQHF. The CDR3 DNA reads TGCGCCAGCGGCCAAGATCTTGGGGGCAGAAGCAATCAGCCCCAGCATTTT.

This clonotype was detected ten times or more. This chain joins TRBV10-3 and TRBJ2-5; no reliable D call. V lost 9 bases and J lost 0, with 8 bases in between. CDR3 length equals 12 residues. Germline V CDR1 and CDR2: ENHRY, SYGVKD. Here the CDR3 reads CAIIRDQETQYF. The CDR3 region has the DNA TGTGCCATTATCCGGGACCAAGAGACCCAGTACTTC.

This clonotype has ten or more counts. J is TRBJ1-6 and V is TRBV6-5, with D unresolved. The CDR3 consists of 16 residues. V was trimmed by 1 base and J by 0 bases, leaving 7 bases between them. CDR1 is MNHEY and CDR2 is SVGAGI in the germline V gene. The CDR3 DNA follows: TGTGCCAGCAGTTACTTTCCTGTCTCCTATAATTCACCCCTCCACTTT. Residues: CASSYFPVSYNSPLHF.

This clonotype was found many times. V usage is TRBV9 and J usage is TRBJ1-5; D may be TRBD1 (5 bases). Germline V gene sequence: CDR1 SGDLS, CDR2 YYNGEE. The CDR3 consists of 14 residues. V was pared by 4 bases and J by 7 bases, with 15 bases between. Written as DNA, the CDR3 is TGTGCCAGCAGCCTACAGGACGGGGCACAGCCCCAGCATTTT. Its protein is CASSLQDGAQPQHF.

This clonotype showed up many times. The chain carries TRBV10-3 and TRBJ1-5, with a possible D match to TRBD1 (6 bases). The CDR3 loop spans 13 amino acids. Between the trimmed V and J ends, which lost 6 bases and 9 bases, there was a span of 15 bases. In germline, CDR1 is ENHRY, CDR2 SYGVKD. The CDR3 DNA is TGTGCCATCAGCCCGAGCAGGGGATGGCCCCAGCATTTT. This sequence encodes CAISPSRGWPQHF.

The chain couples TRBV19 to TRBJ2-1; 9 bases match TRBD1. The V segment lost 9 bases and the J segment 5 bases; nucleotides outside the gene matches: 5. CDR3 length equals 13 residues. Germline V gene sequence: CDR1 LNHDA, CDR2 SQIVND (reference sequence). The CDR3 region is CASRRTGDNEQFF. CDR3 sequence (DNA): TGTGCCAGCCGACGGACAGGGGACAATGAGCAGTTCTTC.

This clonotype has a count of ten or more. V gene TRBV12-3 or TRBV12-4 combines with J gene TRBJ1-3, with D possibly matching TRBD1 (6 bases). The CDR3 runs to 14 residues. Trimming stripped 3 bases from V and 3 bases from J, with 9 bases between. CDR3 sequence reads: CASSLTGGGNTIYF. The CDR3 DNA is TGTGCCAGCAGTTTGACAGGTGGTGGAAACACCATATATTTT.

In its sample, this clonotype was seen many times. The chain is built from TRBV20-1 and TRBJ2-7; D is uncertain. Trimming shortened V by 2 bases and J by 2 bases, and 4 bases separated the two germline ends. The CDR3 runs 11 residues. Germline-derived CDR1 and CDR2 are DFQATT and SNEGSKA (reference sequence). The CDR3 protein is CSARHTYEQYF. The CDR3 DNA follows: TGCAGTGCTAGACATACCTACGAGCAGTACTTC.

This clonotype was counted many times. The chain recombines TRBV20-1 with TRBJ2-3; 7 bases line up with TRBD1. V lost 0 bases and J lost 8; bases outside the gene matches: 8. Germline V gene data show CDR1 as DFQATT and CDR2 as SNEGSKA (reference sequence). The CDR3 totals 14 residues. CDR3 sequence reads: CSARDQLGGGTQYF. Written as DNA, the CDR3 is TGCAGTGCTAGAGATCAGCTAGGGGGCGGTACGCAGTATTTT.

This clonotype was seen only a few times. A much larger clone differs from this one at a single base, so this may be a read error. Here the CDR3 reads CASSIDRGRANEQYF. CDR3 in DNA: TGTGCCAGCAGCATCGACCGGGGCAGAGCCAACGAGCAGTACTTC. This rearrangement joins TRBV7-6 to TRBJ2-7, with D perhaps matching TRBD1 or TRBD2 (5 bases each). The germline CDR1 and CDR2 sequences are SGHVS and FNYEAQ. V lost 5 bases and J lost 5, with 19 bases in between. The CDR3 runs 15 residues. The variable domain in full, with the rest retrieved from reference TRBV7-6 and TRBJ2-7, is GAGVSQSPRYKVTKRGQDVALRCDPISGHVSLYWYRQALGQGPEFLTYFNYEAQQDKSGLPNDRFSAERPEGSISTLTIQRTEQRDSAMYRCASSIDRGRANEQYFGPGTRLTVT.

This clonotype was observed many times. The CDR3 loop reads CASSFRQDSNQPQHF. CDR3 DNA sequence: TGTGCCAGCAGTTTTCGACAGGATAGCAATCAGCCCCAGCATTTT. J is TRBJ1-5 and V is TRBV28; perhaps TRBD1 as D (6 bases). Germline V gene lookup returns CDR1 MDHEN and CDR2 SYDVKM. Deletions cut 3 bases from V and 0 bases from J, with 9 bases between. The CDR3 is made up of 15 amino acids.

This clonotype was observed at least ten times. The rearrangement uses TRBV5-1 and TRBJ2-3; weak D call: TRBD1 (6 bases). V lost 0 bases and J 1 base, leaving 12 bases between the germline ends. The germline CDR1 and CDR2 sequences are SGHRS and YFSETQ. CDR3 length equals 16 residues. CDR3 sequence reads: CASSLEGPGGTDTQYF. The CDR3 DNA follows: TGCGCCAGCAGCTTGGAAGGTCCAGGGGGCACAGATACGCAGTATTTT. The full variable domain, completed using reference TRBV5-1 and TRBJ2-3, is KAGVTQTPRYLIKTRGQQVTLSCSPISGHRSVSWYQQTPGQGLQFLFEYFSETQRNKGNFPGRFSGRQFSNSRSEMNVSTLELGDSALYLCASSLEGPGGTDTQYFGPGTRLTVL.

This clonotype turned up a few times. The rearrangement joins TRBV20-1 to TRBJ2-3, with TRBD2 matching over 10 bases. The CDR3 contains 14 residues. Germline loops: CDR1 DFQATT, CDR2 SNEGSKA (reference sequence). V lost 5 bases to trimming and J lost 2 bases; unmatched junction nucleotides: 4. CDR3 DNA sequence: TGCAGTGCTGAGCGGGGGGGATACACAGATACGCAGTATTTT. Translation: CSAERGGYTDTQYF.